Listed here are 21 T cell receptor beta chains from one sample, sequenced in a study of blood T cell repertoires in COVID-19. Method: immunoSEQ multiplex PCR; TCRdb's copy keeps in-frame clones and lacks some. The table records roughly 250,000 clones, about 90% of them present only once. Sequencing used peripheral blood. These receptors all stem from a man aged 55 to 70 who had recovered from COVID-19.

The chain couples TRBV3-1 (or the pseudogene TRBV3-2) to TRBJ2-1; 7 nucleotides agree with TRBD2. This CDR3 contains 15 residues. The ends lost 1 base at V and 7 bases at J; junction bases unmatched: 7. CDR1 is LGHDT, CDR2 YNNKEL, per germline (reference sequence). The CDR3 region has the DNA TGTGCCAGCAGCCAAGGAGCACTCGGGGGGAATGAGCAGTTCTTC. Amino acid sequence: CASSQGALGGNEQFF.

This clone was observed a few times. The chain links TRBV18 to TRBJ1-5; 7 nucleotides align to TRBD1. Trimming removed 4 bases from V and 6 bases from J; junction bases left unmatched: 6. Germline-derived CDR1 and CDR2 are KGHSH and LQKENI. This CDR3 is 14 amino acids long. CDR3 sequence reads: CASSQTGASQPQHF. The CDR3 DNA is TGTGCCAGCTCACAAACAGGGGCCAGTCAGCCCCAGCATTTT.

V is TRBV6-6 and J is TRBJ1-1, with 9 bases lining up with TRBD1. The CDR3 is 14 amino acids. V shed 6 bases, J shed 6 bases, and the junction held 8 bases outside the gene matches. Germline CDR1 reads MNHNY; CDR2 reads SVGAGI (reference sequence). This CDR3 reads CASRQQGAGAEAFF. The CDR3 DNA follows: TGTGCCAGCAGACAACAGGGGGCGGGCGCTGAAGCTTTCTTT.

This chain uses TRBV4-1 with TRBJ1-1, with 8 positions matching TRBD1. This CDR3 is 15 amino acids long. V was pared by 6 bases and J by 11 bases, with 17 bases of the junction left unmatched. The germline CDR1 and CDR2 sequences are MGHRA and YSYEKL. As DNA, the CDR3 is TGCGCCAGCAGTGGTATTGGGACAGGCTCTCGTCGGGCTTTCTTT. Its translation: CASSGIGTGSRRAFF.

This rearrangement joins TRBV18 to TRBJ2-7; 11 bases are a match to TRBD2. Looked up from germline, CDR1 is KGHSH and CDR2 is LQKENI. After removal of 2 bases from V and 8 bases from J, the junction contained 5 bases not matched to a gene. The CDR3 contains 14 residues. CDR3 nucleotide sequence: TGTGCCAGCTCACCAGGTAGCGGGGGGGGACAGCAGTACGTC. As protein: CASSPGSGGGQQYV.

This clone appeared once. The chain is built from TRBV6-6 and TRBJ1-2, with a tentative D call TRBD1 (5 bases). The CDR3 has 15 amino acids. Germline lookup yields CDR1 MNHNY and CDR2 SVGAGI (reference sequence). V lost 4 bases and J 5 bases, leaving 17 bases between the germline ends. CDR3 in amino acids: CASSFGEGVPYGYTF. The DNA of the CDR3 is TGTGCCAGCAGTTTTGGGGAAGGGGTCCCATATGGCTACACCTTC.

The chain couples TRBV27 to TRBJ2-3; 9 nucleotides match TRBD2. Germline lookup yields CDR1 MNHEY and CDR2 SMNVEV (reference sequence). J was trimmed by 0 bases and V by 2 bases; bases with no gene match: 15. The CDR3 has 20 amino acids. CDR3 residues: CASSLPPGLASLDSTDTQYF. Here the CDR3 DNA reads TGTGCCAGCAGTTTACCTCCGGGACTAGCAAGCCTTGATAGCACAGATACGCAGTATTTT.

The chain employs TRBV6-5 and TRBJ2-7; TRBD2 aligns across 8 bases. The V segment lost 5 bases and the J segment 1 base; nucleotides outside the gene matches: 7. The CDR3 is 15 amino acids. CDR1 and CDR2 (germline): MNHEY, SVGAGI. CDR3 amino acids: CASSIRGGPSYEQYF. In nucleotides, the CDR3 is TGTGCCAGCAGTATACGGGGGGGCCCGTCCTACGAGCAGTACTTC.

V gene TRBV19 combines with J gene TRBJ1-1; D gene uncertain. Trimming removed 3 bases at V and 1 base at J, with 6 bases between. The CDR3 has 13 amino acids. Germline CDR1 reads LNHDA; CDR2 reads SQIVND (reference sequence). The DNA of the CDR3 is TGTGCCAGTAGTATTCTACGGAACACTGAAGCTTTCTTT. Residues: CASSILRNTEAFF.

CDR3 sequence reads: CASSKTGDSNYGYTF. The CDR3 region has the DNA TGTGCCAGCAGCAAGACAGGGGATTCTAACTATGGCTACACCTTC. The chain uses TRBV6-6 and TRBJ1-2; TRBD1 matches at 8 bases. Per germline, CDR1 MNHNY and CDR2 SVGAGI (reference sequence). V shed 6 bases and J 0 bases; nucleotides not matched to a gene: 6. CDR3 length: 15 amino acids.

The chain employs TRBV3-1 (or the pseudogene TRBV3-2) and TRBJ2-3, with TRBD2 identical over 7 bases. Germline loops: CDR1 LGHDT, CDR2 YNNKEL (reference sequence). The trim removed 1 base at V and 1 base at J, leaving 2 bases unmatched. The CDR3 runs 15 residues. As DNA, the CDR3 is TGTGCCAGCAGCCAAGTGGCGGGGGGCACAGATACGCAGTATTTT. Amino acid sequence: CASSQVAGGTDTQYF.

The genes are TRBV15 and TRBJ2-3, with unresolved D. Trimming left V 7 bases short and J 2 bases short, with 13 bases between. Germline CDR1 and CDR2: LNHNV and YYDKDF (reference sequence). This CDR3 comprises 14 residues. Here the CDR3 DNA reads TGTGCCACCACAGGTGGGTTAGACACAGATACGCAGTATTTT. The encoded protein is CATTGGLDTDTQYF. The complete variable domain, with remaining parts taken from reference TRBV15 and TRBJ2-3, reads DAMVIQNPRYQVTQFGKPVTLSCSQTLNHNVMYWYQQKSSQAPKLLFHYYDKDFNNEADTPDNFQSRRPNTSFCFLDIRSPGLGDTAMYLCATTGGLDTDTQYFGPGTRLTVL.

The chain has TRBV11-3 and TRBJ2-7, with D unclear. Trimming shortened V by 1 base and J by 6 bases, and 10 bases separated the two germline ends. CDR1 is SGHNT, CDR2 YENEEA, per germline. This CDR3 comprises 13 residues. DNA for the CDR3: TGTGCCAGCAGCTTAGGGGTCCTAGGCGAGCAGTACTTC. This sequence encodes CASSLGVLGEQYF. Variable domain in full (rest from reference TRBV11-3 and TRBJ2-7): EAGVVQSPRYKIIEKKQPVAFWCNPISGHNTLYWYLQNLGQGPELLIRYENEEAVDDSQLPKDRFSAERLKGVDSTLKIQPAELGDSAVYLCASSLGVLGEQYFGPGTRLTVT.

The gene calls are TRBV7-2 and TRBJ2-1; 10 positions match TRBD2. Germline assignment: CDR1 SGHTA and CDR2 FQGNSA. This CDR3 comprises 18 residues. Trimming cost V 2 bases and J 4 bases; bases outside gene matches: 11. CDR3 region: CASSLIRGGLALYNEQFF. CDR3 sequence (DNA): TGTGCCAGCAGCTTAATTCGGGGGGGACTAGCGTTATACAATGAGCAGTTCTTC.

This chain joins TRBV24-1 and TRBJ2-3, with 8 nucleotides matching TRBD1. Germline V CDR1 and CDR2: KGHDR, SFDVKD. The CDR3 totals 13 residues. The J segment lost 3 bases and the V segment lost 9 bases, leaving 4 bases of the junction unmatched. CDR3 DNA sequence: TGTGCCACCGGGCAGGGGGCGACAGATACGCAGTATTTT. Its protein product is CATGQGATDTQYF.

This chain links TRBV7-9 with TRBJ2-2; the D gene is possibly TRBD1 (6 bases). Germline V gene data show CDR1 as SEHNR and CDR2 as FQNEAQ (reference sequence). The CDR3 sequence is 16 residues long. Between the trimmed V and J ends, which lost 6 bases and 3 bases, there was a span of 17 bases. Here the CDR3 DNA reads TGTGCCAGCAGAATGGGGCAGGGGCGGGACACCGGGGAGCTGTTTTTT. Translated, it gives CASRMGQGRDTGELFF.

This chain connects TRBV27 to TRBJ2-6; D is possibly TRBD2 (6 bases). Per the germline V gene, CDR1 is MNHEY and CDR2 is SMNVEV (reference sequence). The CDR3 is 19 residues long. V was clipped by 2 bases and J by 0 bases, with 17 bases between them. CDR3 loop: CASSLEVGGVNSGANVLTF. CDR3 coding DNA: TGTGCCAGCAGTTTAGAGGTTGGCGGGGTGAACTCTGGGGCCAACGTCCTGACTTTC. The full variable domain, in which reference TRBV27 and TRBJ2-6 provide the parts outside the CDR3, is EAQVTQNPRYLITVTGKKLTVTCSQNMNHEYMSWYRQDPGLGLRQIYYSMNVEVTDKGDVPEGYKVSRKEKRNFPLILESPSPNQTSLYFCASSLEVGGVNSGANVLTFGAGSRLTVL.

This clone was counted a few times. The chain employs TRBV5-6 and TRBJ2-7; TRBD2 is a possible D gene (6 bases). Germline assignment: CDR1 SGHDT and CDR2 YYEEEE. The V end was cut by 2 bases, the J end by 6 bases, with 21 bases between. The CDR3 spans 16 residues. DNA for the CDR3: TGTGCCAGCAGCTTCATGTGGAGGGAATCGCTCGGCGAGCAGTACTTC. As protein: CASSFMWRESLGEQYF.

The chain joins TRBV7-2 to TRBJ2-1, with 13 bases matching TRBD2. Per the germline V gene, CDR1 is SGHTA and CDR2 is FQGNSA. The V segment lost 5 bases and the J segment 14 bases; nucleotides outside the gene matches: 6. This CDR3 is 13 amino acids long. The DNA of the CDR3 is TGTGCCAGCAGCCAGAGACTAGCGGGGGGCGAGTTCTTC. Protein sequence: CASSQRLAGGEFF.

V gene TRBV20-1 combines with J gene TRBJ1-2; D unclear. The CDR3 runs to 11 residues. Per the germline V gene, CDR1 is DFQATT and CDR2 is SNEGSKA (reference sequence). Here the CDR3 reads CSQGRLGGYTF. CDR3 coding DNA: TGCAGCCAAGGGAGGTTGGGAGGCTACACCTTC.

This clone was found once. The rearrangement joins TRBV19 to TRBJ2-7; the match to TRBD2 covers 7 bases. Per germline, CDR1 LNHDA and CDR2 SQIVND (reference sequence). V was pared by 4 bases and J by 4 bases, with 4 bases of the junction left unmatched. The CDR3 spans 13 residues. The CDR3 sequence is CASSTSGGYEQYF. DNA for the CDR3: TGTGCCAGTAGTACTTCGGGGGGTTACGAGCAGTACTTC. Filled out from reference TRBV19 and TRBJ2-7, the complete variable domain reads DGGITQSPKYLFRKEGQNVTLSCEQNLNHDAMYWYRQDPGQGLRLIYYSQIVNDFQKGDIAEGYSVSREKKESFPLTVTSAQKNPTAFYLCASSTSGGYEQYFGPGTRLTVT.